The T cell receptor (beta chain) described here comes from a study of cytomegalovirus exposure and HLA in healthy donors. Overall study results and limits: In vitro data verified three CMV-associated chains as specific for CMV antigens. A later examination showed that TCR association rates differed by HLA locus, with DRB1 most and HLA-C fewest.

This CDR3 is built from 19 residues. Germline V gene data show CDR1 as SGHTA and CDR2 as FQGNSA. V was pared by 5 bases and J by 2 bases, with 14 bases of the junction left unmatched. Turning to this clone: The antigen is unknown.

PCR amplification relied on 60 Vbeta primers (plus 13 Jbeta primers). Repertoires were generated with immunoSEQ multiplex PCR, while TCRdb's copy carries only in-frame clones and drops some. The sample lists roughly 170,000 clones; about four fifths were seen once. The chain uses TRBV7-2 and TRBJ2-2; 10 bases map to TRBD2. The receptor was derived from a man between 50 and 59 years old in good health and CMV-seronegative. The sequenced material came from PBMCs. Here the CDR3 DNA reads TGTGCCAGCAGCCCTCTTGGACTAGCGGCTGAAGGAAACACCGGGGAGCTGTTTTTT. Its translation is CASSPLGLAAEGNTGELFF.